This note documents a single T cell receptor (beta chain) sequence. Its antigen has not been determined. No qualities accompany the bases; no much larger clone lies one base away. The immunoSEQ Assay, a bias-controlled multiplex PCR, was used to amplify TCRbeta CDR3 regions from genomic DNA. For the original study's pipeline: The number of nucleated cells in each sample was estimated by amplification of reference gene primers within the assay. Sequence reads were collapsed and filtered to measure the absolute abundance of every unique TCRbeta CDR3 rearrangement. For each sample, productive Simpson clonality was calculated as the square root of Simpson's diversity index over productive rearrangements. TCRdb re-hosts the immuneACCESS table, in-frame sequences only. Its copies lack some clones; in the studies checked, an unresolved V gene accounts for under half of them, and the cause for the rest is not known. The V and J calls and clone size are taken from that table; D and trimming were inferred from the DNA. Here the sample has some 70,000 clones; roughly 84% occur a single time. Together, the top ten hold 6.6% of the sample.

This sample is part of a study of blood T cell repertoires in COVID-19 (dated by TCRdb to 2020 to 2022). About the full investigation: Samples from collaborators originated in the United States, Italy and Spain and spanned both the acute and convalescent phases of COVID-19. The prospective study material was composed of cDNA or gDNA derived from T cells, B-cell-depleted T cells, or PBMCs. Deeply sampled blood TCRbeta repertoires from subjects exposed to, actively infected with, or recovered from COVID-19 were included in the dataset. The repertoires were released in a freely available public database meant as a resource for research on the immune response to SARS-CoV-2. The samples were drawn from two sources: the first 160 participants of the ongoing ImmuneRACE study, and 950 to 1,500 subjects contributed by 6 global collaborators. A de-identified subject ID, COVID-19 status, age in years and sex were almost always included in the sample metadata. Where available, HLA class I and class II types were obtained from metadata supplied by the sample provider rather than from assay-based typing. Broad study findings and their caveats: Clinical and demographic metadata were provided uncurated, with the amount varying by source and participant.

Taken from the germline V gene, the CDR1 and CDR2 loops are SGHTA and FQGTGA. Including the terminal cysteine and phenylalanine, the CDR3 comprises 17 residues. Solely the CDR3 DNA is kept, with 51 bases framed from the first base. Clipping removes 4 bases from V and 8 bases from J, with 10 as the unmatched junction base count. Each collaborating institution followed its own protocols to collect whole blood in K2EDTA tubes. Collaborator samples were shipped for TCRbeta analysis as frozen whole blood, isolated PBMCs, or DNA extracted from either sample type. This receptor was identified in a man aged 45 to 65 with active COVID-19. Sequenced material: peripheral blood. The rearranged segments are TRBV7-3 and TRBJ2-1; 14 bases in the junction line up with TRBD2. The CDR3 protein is CASSSLTSGGAIDEQFF. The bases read TGTGCCAGCAGCTCCCTGACTAGCGGGGGGGCCATCGATGAGCAGTTCTTC. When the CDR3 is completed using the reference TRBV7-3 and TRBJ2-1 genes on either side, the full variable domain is GAGVSQTPSNKVTEKGKYVELRCDPISGHTALYWYRQSLGQGPEFLIYFQGTGAADDSGLPNDRFFAVRPEGSVSTLKIQRTERGDSAVYLCASSSLTSGGAIDEQFFGPGTRLTVL.